This T cell receptor (beta chain) came from a study of cytomegalovirus exposure and HLA in healthy donors. Study-wide points: Because they were indistinguishable, some V segments, including TRBV6-2 and TRBV6-3, were excluded. When a later analysis compared HLA-associated TCR beta chains with equally common others, the HLA-associated chains turned out to be more clonally expanded and to have lower generation probabilities. Donor immune exposure was known only as CMV serostatus. Researchers reported that three CMV-associated chains were confirmed in vitro as CMV antigen-specific.

There are a few counts of this clone. The antigen is not known. A multiplex PCR was run with 60 Vbeta primers and 13 Jbeta primers. Produced via immunoSEQ multiplex PCR; TCRdb's table is partial and in-frame only. The data contain nearly 110,000 clones, approximately 80% of them singletons. The germline gives CDR1 SQVTM, CDR2 ANQGSEA. The CDR3 contains 13 residues. V was shortened by 7 bases and J by 4 bases, with 16 bases between the two germline ends. V usage is TRBV29-1 and J usage is TRBJ1-1, with D uncertain. The sample was PBMCs. The TCR originated in a male donor in good health and CMV-seronegative. The CDR3 sequence is CSGGVGAATEAFF. DNA of the CDR3: TGCAGCGGCGGGGTTGGCGCTGCCACTGAAGCTTTCTTT. The whole variable domain, remainder taken from reference TRBV29-1 and TRBJ1-1, is SAVISQKPSRDICQRGTSLTIQCQVDSQVTMMFWYRQQPGQSLTLIATANQGSEATYESGFVIDKFPISRPNLTFSTLTVSNMSPEDSSIYLCSGGVGAATEAFFGQGTRLTVV.